This entry lists 20 T cell receptor beta chains sequenced from one sample in a study of technical replicates of blood from four donors. Sequencing used immunoSEQ multiplex PCR; TCRdb keeps in-frame clones, though not all of them. The sample contains roughly 82,000 clones, 90% to 95% of which appear only once. Sequenced input: T cells isolated from PBMCs. Receptor source: a human donor in good health.

The chain has TRBV18 and TRBJ2-2, with TRBD1 matching over 8 bases. Trimming cost V 1 base and J 6 bases; bases outside gene matches: 7. This CDR3 comprises 16 residues. Germline V gene sequence: CDR1 KGHSH, CDR2 LQKENI. As DNA, the CDR3 is TGTGCCAGCTCACCACTTAACGGACAGGGTTCCGGGGAGCTGTTTTTT. It is translated as CASSPLNGQGSGELFF.

The chain is built from TRBV30 and TRBJ1-5; D is possibly TRBD1 (6 bases). With 3 bases removed from V and 8 bases from J, the gap between germline ends came to 14 bases. CDR1 is GTSNPN, CDR2 SVGIG, per germline (reference sequence). The CDR3 loop spans 13 amino acids. CDR3 in DNA: TGTGCCTGGAGCCAGGGGCAGATAGAGCCCCAGCATTTT. It codes for CAWSQGQIEPQHF.

The chain recombines TRBV10-1 with TRBJ1-1, with a tentative D call TRBD1 (5 bases). Deletions cut 6 bases from V and 1 base from J, with 12 bases between. The germline CDR1 and CDR2 sequences are WNHNN and SYGVQD (reference sequence). The CDR3 consists of 14 residues. This chain's CDR3 is CASSRQPGNTEAFF. DNA for the CDR3: TGCGCCAGCAGCAGACAGCCCGGGAACACTGAAGCTTTCTTT.

This rearrangement joins TRBV4-1 to TRBJ2-3; D possibly corresponds to TRBD2 (6 bases). Per germline, CDR1 MGHRA and CDR2 YSYEKL. There are 15 residues in the CDR3. Trimming took 0 bases from V and 2 from J, leaving 9 bases between them. CDR3 DNA sequence: TGCGCCAGCAGCCAAGAGGGACTCCTCACAGATACGCAGTATTTT. Its translation is CASSQEGLLTDTQYF.

The rearrangement links TRBV10-2 to TRBJ2-7; 8 bases line up with TRBD1. The CDR3 has 17 residues. Germline V gene sequence: CDR1 WSHSY, CDR2 SAAADI. Trimming took 0 bases from V and 0 from J; bases not matched to a gene: 7. The CDR3 here is CASSESVTGASSYEQYF. In DNA, the CDR3 is TGCGCCAGCAGTGAGTCCGTGACAGGGGCTTCCTCCTACGAGCAGTACTTC.

This clone appeared a single time. The V call is TRBV18, the J call TRBJ1-5; 8 bases are shared with TRBD1. Looked up from germline, CDR1 is KGHSH and CDR2 is LQKENI. V dropped 2 bases and J dropped 4; count of bases not matched to a gene: 7. The CDR3 loop spans 16 amino acids. The CDR3 region has the DNA TGTGCCAGCTCACCATTCGCCCAGGGGGCGAATCAGCCCCAGCATTTT. Translating it yields CASSPFAQGANQPQHF.

The J gene is TRBJ2-3, the V gene TRBV6-1, with 8 bases that match TRBD1. V was clipped by 2 bases and J by 2 bases; unmatched bases: 15. The CDR3 length is 19 residues. The germline V gene encodes CDR1 MNHNS and CDR2 SASEGT. In DNA, the CDR3 is TGTGCCAGCAGTGAATACCGTATTAGGACAGGGCATTACACAGATACGCAGTATTTT. This encodes CASSEYRIRTGHYTDTQYF.

This rearrangement joins TRBV28 to TRBJ2-3, with 9 nucleotides matching TRBD2. From germline, CDR1 is MDHEN and CDR2 SYDVKM. The CDR3 loop spans 14 amino acids. After removal of 9 bases from V and 2 bases from J, the junction contained 6 bases not matched to a gene. CDR3 DNA sequence: TGTGCCAGTAGGGCGGGAGGGCACACAGATACGCAGTATTTT. Protein sequence: CASRAGGHTDTQYF.

The chain has TRBV9 and TRBJ2-1; D may be TRBD1 (5 bases). This CDR3 is built from 14 residues. Trimming took off 3 bases at V and 2 bases at J, with 9 bases between the two ends. The germline V gene encodes CDR1 SGDLS and CDR2 YYNGEE. The CDR3 region is CASSEQGTYNEQFF. CDR3 bases: TGTGCCAGCAGCGAGCAGGGTACCTACAATGAGCAGTTCTTC.

Only a few counts were recorded for this clone. The chain couples TRBV11-2 to TRBJ1-1, with D hard to call. Per germline, CDR1 SGHAT and CDR2 FQNNGV. The length of the CDR3 is 13 residues. Trimming pared 1 base from V and 10 bases from J, leaving 13 bases between. Here the CDR3 reads CASSLAPSRGAFF. CDR3 sequence (DNA): TGTGCCAGCAGCTTAGCCCCGTCGAGAGGAGCTTTCTTT.

The chain uses TRBV10-3 and TRBJ2-3; 8 nucleotides agree with TRBD1. The CDR3 totals 15 residues. Per the germline V gene, CDR1 is ENHRY and CDR2 is SYGVKD. With 3 bases clipped from V and 1 base from J, the junction kept 3 bases outside the gene matches. CDR3 DNA sequence: TGTGCCATCAGTGAAGGGACAGGAGGCACAGATACGCAGTATTTT. Translation gives CAISEGTGGTDTQYF.

The chain combines TRBV5-1 with TRBJ2-5; D possibly corresponds to TRBD2 (6 bases). Germline CDR1 is SGHRS and CDR2 is YFSETQ. V was clipped by 2 bases and J by 0 bases, with 8 bases between them. This CDR3 is 14 amino acids long. The CDR3 DNA follows: TGCGCCAGCAGCTTTCGGGGGTACCAAGAGACCCAGTACTTC. It translates to CASSFRGYQETQYF.

This CDR3 is CASTSGRTGQSNEQFF. CDR3 nucleotides: TGCGCCAGCACCAGCGGGAGGACAGGGCAAAGCAATGAGCAGTTCTTC. The chain carries TRBV5-1 and TRBJ2-1; tentatively, D is TRBD2 (9 bases). The CDR3 is 16 amino acids. CDR1 and CDR2 (germline): SGHRS, YFSETQ. Trimming removed 6 bases from V and 6 bases from J, with 22 bases in between.

J is TRBJ1-2 and V is TRBV13; TRBD1 is a possible D gene (5 bases). The CDR3 spans 15 residues. Germline CDR1 and CDR2: PRHDT and FYEKMQ (reference sequence). Trimming took 0 bases from V and 6 from J, leaving 14 bases between them. The CDR3 coding sequence is TGTGCCAGCAGCTTAGGCCTGAGACAGCCAGATGGCTACACCTTC. Its protein product is CASSLGLRQPDGYTF.

This chain links TRBV19 with TRBJ2-5; possible D gene TRBD2, 6 bases. The V end was cut by 0 bases, the J end by 3 bases, with 8 bases between. Germline lookup yields CDR1 LNHDA and CDR2 SQIVND (reference sequence). The CDR3 contains 14 residues. Here the CDR3 reads CASSIEGGEETQYF. The CDR3 DNA sequence: TGTGCCAGTAGTATAGAAGGAGGGGAAGAGACCCAGTACTTC.

The CDR3 region has the DNA TGTGCCAGCAGTGACCGCGGGGGGGCATCCTACAATGAGCAGTTCTTC. It translates to CASSDRGGASYNEQFF. The chain uses TRBV6-4 and TRBJ2-1, with 9 bases identical to TRBD2. Looked up from germline, CDR1 is MRHNA and CDR2 is SNTAGT. Losses at the gene ends were 2 bases for V and 1 base for J; bases not matched to a gene: 3. The CDR3 is 16 amino acids.

V is TRBV5-1 and J is TRBJ2-3; the match to TRBD1 covers 9 bases. The CDR3 contains 15 residues. V shed 4 bases and J 0 bases; nucleotides not matched to a gene: 3. Germline CDR1 reads SGHRS; CDR2 reads YFSETQ. CDR3 protein: CASSPGQGSTDTQYF. The CDR3 region has the DNA TGCGCCAGCAGCCCCGGACAGGGGAGCACAGATACGCAGTATTTT.

This rearrangement joins TRBV2 to TRBJ2-1; a possible D gene is TRBD2 (6 bases). CDR1 is SNHLY, CDR2 FYNNEI, per germline. Deletions cut 7 bases from V and 4 bases from J, with 14 bases between. The CDR3 length is 14 residues. CDR3 bases: TGTGCCAGCAAAGTCACTAGCAGATACAATGAGCAGTTCTTC. It yields the protein CASKVTSRYNEQFF.

V is TRBV5-5 and J is TRBJ2-4; tentative D call: TRBD1 (5 bases). The length of the CDR3 is 12 residues. Germline CDR1 SGHKS, CDR2 YYEKEE (reference sequence). Trimming stripped 4 bases from V and 6 bases from J, with 8 bases between. In nucleotides, the CDR3 is TGTGCCAGCAGCCGGACACGAAACATTCAGTACTTC. Its translation is CASSRTRNIQYF. Based on the CDR3 plus reference TRBV5-5 and TRBJ2-4, the full variable domain is DAGVTQSPTHLIKTRGQQVTLRCSPISGHKSVSWYQQVLGQGPQFIFQYYEKEERGRGNFPDRFSARQFPNYSSELNVNALLLGDSALYLCASSRTRNIQYFGAGTRLSVL.

Only a few counts were recorded for this clone. The chain is built from TRBV19 and TRBJ2-4, with D perhaps TRBD1 (6 bases). The V and J ends lost 5 bases and 0 bases respectively, with 14 bases between them. The CDR3 has 16 residues. The germline CDR1 and CDR2 sequences are LNHDA and SQIVND (reference sequence). CDR3 nucleotides: TGTGCCAGTAGTTCTTACAGGGAACTAGCCAAAAACATTCAGTACTTC. Protein product: CASSSYRELAKNIQYF. Using reference TRBV19 and TRBJ2-4 for the parts outside the CDR3, the full variable domain is DGGITQSPKYLFRKEGQNVTLSCEQNLNHDAMYWYRQDPGQGLRLIYYSQIVNDFQKGDIAEGYSVSREKKESFPLTVTSAQKNPTAFYLCASSSYRELAKNIQYFGAGTRLSVL.